This T cell receptor (beta chain) was captured by sequencing in a study of identical twins. Trimming cost V 7 bases and J 7 bases, with 14 bases left between them. This CDR3 contains 13 residues. The count of this clonotype is one. TCRdb redid the calling of the 5' RACE reads with MiXCR, one entry per CDR3 protein. The table records about 690,000 distinct CDR3 sequences, less than 7% of them present only once. Sequencing input: naive T cells sorted from blood. The receptor was derived from a man aged 18 to 29 in good health. V is TRBV12-3 or TRBV12-4 and J is TRBJ2-1; possible D gene TRBD2, 5 bases. The CDR3 nucleotides are TGTGCCAGCACTGCGGGCCGTTGGAATGAGCAGTTCTTC. This gives the protein CASTAGRWNEQFF.